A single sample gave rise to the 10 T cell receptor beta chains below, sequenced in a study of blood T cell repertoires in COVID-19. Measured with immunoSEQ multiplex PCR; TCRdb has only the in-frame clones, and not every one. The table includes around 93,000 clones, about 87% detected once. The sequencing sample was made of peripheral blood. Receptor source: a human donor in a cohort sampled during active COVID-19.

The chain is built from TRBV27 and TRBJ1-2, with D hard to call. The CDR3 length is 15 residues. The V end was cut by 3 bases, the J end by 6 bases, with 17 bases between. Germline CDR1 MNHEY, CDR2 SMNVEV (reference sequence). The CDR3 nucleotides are TGTGCCAGCAGTTTTAAGGGCGGACTGTTAAATGGCTACACCTTC. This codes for CASSFKGGLLNGYTF.

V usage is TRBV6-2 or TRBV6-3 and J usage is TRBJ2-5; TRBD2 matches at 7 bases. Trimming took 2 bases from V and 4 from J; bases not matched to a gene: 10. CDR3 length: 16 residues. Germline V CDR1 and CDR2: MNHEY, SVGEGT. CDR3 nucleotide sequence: TGTGCCAGCAGTTACGGGAGGGCCGGAAAGGGAGAGACCCAGTACTTC. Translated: CASSYGRAGKGETQYF.

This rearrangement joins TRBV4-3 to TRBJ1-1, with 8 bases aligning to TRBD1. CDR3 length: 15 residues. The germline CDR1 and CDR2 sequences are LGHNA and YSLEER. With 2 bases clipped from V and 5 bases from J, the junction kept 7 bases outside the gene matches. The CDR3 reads CASSQSSQGGTEAFF. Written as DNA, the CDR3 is TGCGCCAGCAGCCAAAGCTCACAGGGGGGAACTGAAGCTTTCTTT.

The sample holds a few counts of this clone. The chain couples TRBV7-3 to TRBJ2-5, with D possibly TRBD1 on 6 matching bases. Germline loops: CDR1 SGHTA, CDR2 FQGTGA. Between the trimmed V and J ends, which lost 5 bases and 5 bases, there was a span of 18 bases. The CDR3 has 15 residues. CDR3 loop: CASSPAGAKRETQYF. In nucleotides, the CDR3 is TGTGCCAGCAGCCCGGCAGGGGCTAAACGGGAGACCCAGTACTTC.

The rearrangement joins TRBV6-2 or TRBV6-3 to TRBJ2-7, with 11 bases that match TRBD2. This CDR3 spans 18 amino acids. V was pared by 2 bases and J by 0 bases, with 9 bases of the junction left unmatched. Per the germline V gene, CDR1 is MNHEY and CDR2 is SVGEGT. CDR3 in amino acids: CASSYPSGRPRSSYEQYF. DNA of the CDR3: TGTGCCAGCAGTTACCCTAGCGGGAGGCCAAGGAGCTCCTACGAGCAGTACTTC.

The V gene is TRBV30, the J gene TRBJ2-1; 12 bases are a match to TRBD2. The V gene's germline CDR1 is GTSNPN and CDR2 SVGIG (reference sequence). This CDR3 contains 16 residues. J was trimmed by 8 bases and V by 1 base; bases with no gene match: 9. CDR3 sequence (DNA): TGTGCCTGGAGTGCCGGCCTAGCGGGAGGGCCCGATGAGCAGTTCTTC. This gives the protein CAWSAGLAGGPDEQFF.

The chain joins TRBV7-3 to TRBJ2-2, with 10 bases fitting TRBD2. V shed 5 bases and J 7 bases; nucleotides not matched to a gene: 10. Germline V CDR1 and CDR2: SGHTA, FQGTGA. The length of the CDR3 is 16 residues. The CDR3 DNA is TGTGCCAGCAGCCCTGGAGGAGCGGGAGGGGTCGGGGAGCTGTTTTTT. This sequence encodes CASSPGGAGGVGELFF.

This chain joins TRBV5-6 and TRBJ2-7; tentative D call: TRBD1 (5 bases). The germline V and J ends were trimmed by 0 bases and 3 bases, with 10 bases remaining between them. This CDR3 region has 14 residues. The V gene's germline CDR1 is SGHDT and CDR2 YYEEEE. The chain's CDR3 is CASSLGAGYYEQYF. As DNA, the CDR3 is TGTGCCAGCAGCTTGGGGGCAGGGTACTACGAGCAGTACTTC.

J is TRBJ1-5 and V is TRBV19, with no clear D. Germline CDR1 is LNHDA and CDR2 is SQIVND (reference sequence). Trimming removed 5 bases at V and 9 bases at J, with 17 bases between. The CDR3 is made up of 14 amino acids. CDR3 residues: CASSPVSLVGPQHF. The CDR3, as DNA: TGTGCCAGTAGTCCCGTCAGCCTAGTGGGGCCCCAGCATTTT.

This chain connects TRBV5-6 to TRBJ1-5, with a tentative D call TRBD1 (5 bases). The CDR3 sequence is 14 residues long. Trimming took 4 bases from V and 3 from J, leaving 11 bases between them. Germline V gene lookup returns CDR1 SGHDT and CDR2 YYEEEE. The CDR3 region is CASSRPGVNQPQHF. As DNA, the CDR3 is TGTGCCAGCAGCCGCCCGGGGGTCAATCAGCCCCAGCATTTT. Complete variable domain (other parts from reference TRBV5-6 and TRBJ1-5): DAGVTQSPTHLIKTRGQQVTLRCSPKSGHDTVSWYQQALGQGPQFIFQYYEEEERQRGNFPDRFSGHQFPNYSSELNVNALLLGDSALYLCASSRPGVNQPQHFGDGTRLSIL.